Presented here are 17 T cell receptor beta chains from one specimen sequenced in a study of blood T cell repertoires in COVID-19. Method: immunoSEQ multiplex PCR; TCRdb's copy keeps in-frame clones and lacks some. The sample yields around 280,000 clones, roughly 86% seen once. Sequencing input: peripheral blood. These receptors were taken from a woman in her twenties or thirties with COVID-19, enrolled during active disease.

The J gene is TRBJ1-1, the V gene TRBV5-4; TRBD1 aligns across 9 bases. Trimming took 3 bases from V and 7 from J; bases not matched to a gene: 4. CDR1 and CDR2 (germline): SGHNT, YYREEE (reference sequence). The CDR3 runs 13 residues. CDR3 loop: CASSSRDRVEAFF. The CDR3, as DNA: TGTGCCAGCAGCTCCCGGGACAGGGTTGAAGCTTTCTTT.

This clone was recorded once. The V gene is TRBV5-4, the J gene TRBJ1-1; 8 nucleotides line up with TRBD1. The CDR3 contains 13 residues. The V gene end was trimmed by 1 base and the J gene end by 5 bases; junction bases not matched to a gene: 1. Germline CDR1 reads SGHNT; CDR2 reads YYREEE (reference sequence). Written as DNA, the CDR3 is TGTGCCAGCAGCTTGACAGGGGGAACTGAAGCTTTCTTT. Its protein product is CASSLTGGTEAFF.

The rearrangement links TRBV11-3 to TRBJ2-4; 8 nucleotides agree with TRBD1. The CDR3 is 16 residues long. Germline-derived CDR1 and CDR2 are SGHNT and YENEEA. J lost 6 bases, V lost 1 base, and 8 bases had no gene match. The CDR3 loop reads CASSLALTGEGNIQYF. The CDR3 DNA follows: TGTGCCAGCAGCTTAGCTCTGACAGGGGAAGGAAACATTCAGTACTTC.

The chain has TRBV4-2 and TRBJ1-2, with D uncertain. CDR1 LGHNA and CDR2 YNFKEQ come from the germline V gene. Trimming took 0 bases from V and 4 from J, leaving 9 bases between them. CDR3 length: 14 amino acids. The CDR3 region has the DNA TGTGCCAGCAGCCAAGACCCGGAGGGCTATGGCTACACCTTC. Translated: CASSQDPEGYGYTF.

This clone was seen a single time. The V gene is TRBV6-1, the J gene TRBJ1-5; 7 nucleotides match TRBD1. J lost 3 bases, V lost 2 bases, and 7 bases had no gene match. The germline V gene encodes CDR1 MNHNS and CDR2 SASEGT. This CDR3 is built from 16 residues. In DNA, the CDR3 is TGTGCCAGCAGTGAATTTATGGGGACAGTCAATCAGCCCCAGCATTTT. Residues: CASSEFMGTVNQPQHF.

This chain joins TRBV27 and TRBJ2-1; D perhaps matches TRBD2 (6 bases). The CDR3 is 19 amino acids. V lost 5 bases and J 7 bases, leaving 30 bases between the germline ends. Germline CDR1 MNHEY, CDR2 SMNVEV (reference sequence). CDR3 sequence: CASSTIPGRGAGRGNEQFF. Here the CDR3 DNA reads TGTGCCAGCAGTACAATCCCCGGTCGAGGGGCCGGACGGGGGAATGAGCAGTTCTTC.

This chain uses TRBV6-5 with TRBJ1-1; D unresolved. V was clipped by 3 bases and J by 4 bases, with 9 bases between them. Germline CDR1 reads MNHEY; CDR2 reads SVGAGI. This CDR3 region has 13 residues. CDR3 nucleotide sequence: TGTGCCAGCAGTTATCTGTCGGGCACTGAAGCTTTCTTT. Its translation is CASSYLSGTEAFF.

This chain connects TRBV6-5 to TRBJ2-7; D unclear. The V and J ends lost 6 bases and 0 bases respectively, with 12 bases between them. Per the germline V gene, CDR1 is MNHEY and CDR2 is SVGAGI. The CDR3 consists of 14 residues. The CDR3 is CASSQGTGSYEQYF. The CDR3 region has the DNA TGTGCCAGCAGCCAAGGTACGGGCTCCTACGAGCAGTACTTC.

This sequence joins TRBV27 and TRBJ2-2; 11 bases are shared with TRBD2. Trimming removed 8 bases from V and 0 bases from J; junction bases left unmatched: 17. The CDR3 has 20 residues. Germline V lookup: CDR1 MNHEY, CDR2 SMNVEV (reference sequence). The CDR3 DNA reads as TGTGCCAGCGCCCAGAGGGGGCTAGCGGGGGGCCTGACGAACACCGGGGAGCTGTTTTTT. Translating it yields CASAQRGLAGGLTNTGELFF.

The V call is TRBV7-9, the J call TRBJ2-1, with TRBD2 matching over 10 bases. Germline CDR1 reads SEHNR; CDR2 reads FQNEAQ (reference sequence). There are 15 residues in the CDR3. With 4 bases clipped from V and 3 bases from J, the junction kept 3 bases outside the gene matches. For the CDR3, the DNA is TGTGCCAGCAGCTCGGCTAGCGGGAGCTACAATGAGCAGTTCTTC. The encoded protein is CASSSASGSYNEQFF.

The V call is TRBV2, the J call TRBJ1-6; 7 nucleotides match TRBD1. CDR1 SNHLY and CDR2 FYNNEI come from the germline V gene. The CDR3 totals 15 residues. J lost 5 bases, V lost 6 bases, and 7 bases had no gene match. CDR3 nucleotide sequence: TGTGCCAGCAGAGTCGACAGGGCTAATAATTCACCCCTCCACTTT. Translated, it gives CASRVDRANNSPLHF.

V gene TRBV5-4 combines with J gene TRBJ1-6; D uncertain. Germline loops: CDR1 SGHNT, CDR2 YYREEE (reference sequence). Trimming shortened V by 0 bases and J by 7 bases, and 5 bases separated the two germline ends. The CDR3 is made up of 13 amino acids. CDR3 amino acids: CASSLAGNSPLHF. CDR3 in DNA: TGTGCCAGCAGCTTGGCCGGGAATTCACCCCTCCACTTT.

V and J are TRBV7-2 and TRBJ2-7, with a tentative D call TRBD2 (6 bases). Germline V lookup: CDR1 SGHTA, CDR2 FQGNSA. With 1 base removed from V and 4 bases from J, the gap between germline ends came to 14 bases. CDR3 size: 15 residues. The CDR3 region has the DNA TGTGCCAGCAGCTTAGTCACCGGGACTGTTTACGAGCAGTACTTC. It yields the protein CASSLVTGTVYEQYF.

As DNA, the CDR3 is TGCGCCAGCAGCCATTCGCCCGGGGGCACCGGGGAGCTGTTTTTT. Translating gives CASSHSPGGTGELFF. V gene TRBV4-1 combines with J gene TRBJ2-2; D is possibly TRBD2 (6 bases). The CDR3 covers 15 residues. The germline V gene has CDR1 MGHRA and CDR2 YSYEKL. V dropped 3 bases and J dropped 4 bases, with 12 bases sitting between them.

The CDR3 bases are TGTGCCAGTAGTATAGGGTGGCACCCCTCCTACGAGCAGTACTTC. Amino acid sequence: CASSIGWHPSYEQYF. This sequence joins TRBV19 and TRBJ2-7; D unresolved. The germline V gene encodes CDR1 LNHDA and CDR2 SQIVND (reference sequence). This CDR3 contains 15 residues. Trimming stripped 1 base from V and 0 bases from J, with 10 bases between.

This chain connects TRBV7-9 to TRBJ1-4; 7 bases fit TRBD1. Germline CDR1 and CDR2: SEHNR and FQNEAQ (reference sequence). The CDR3 is 14 residues long. V lost 1 base, J lost 5 bases, and 1 base stayed unmatched. The CDR3 here is CASSLGQGNEKLFF. As DNA, the CDR3 is TGTGCCAGCAGCTTAGGACAGGGCAATGAAAAACTGTTTTTT.

The CDR3: CASSWYGNTGELFF. CDR3 nucleotides: TGTGCCAGCAGCTGGTACGGGAACACCGGGGAGCTGTTTTTT. This chain links TRBV28 with TRBJ2-2; D is uncertain. CDR1 is MDHEN and CDR2 is SYDVKM in the germline V gene. V shed 6 bases and J shed 1 base, with 9 bases lying between them. CDR3 size: 14 residues.